This is a list of T cell receptor beta chains from one sample in a study of OX40 agonist ivuxolimab in advanced cancers. Produced via immunoSEQ multiplex PCR; TCRdb's table is partial and in-frame only. The top ten clones hold about 23% of a sample with about 42,000 clones, 82% of them seen once. This material consisted of CD4+ or CD8+ T cells sorted from blood, taken in a trial of the OX40 agonist ivuxolimab. These receptors were collected from an adult with an advanced solid tumor such as melanoma, head and neck, liver or kidney cancer. Both conserved end residues are part of each CDR3. A D gene is named only where the DNA matches it firmly. Clone size appears in some rows only: once, few, many, or a class for an expanded clone.

TRBV7-2	TRBJ2-7	TRBD2	-	CASSQTSGSQYEQYF	TGTGCCAGCAGCCAAACTAGCGGGAGTCAATACGAGCAGTACTTC
TRBV7-9	TRBJ1-1	-	few	CASRTRGDNENTEAFF	TGTGCCAGCAGAACCCGCGGGGACAATGAGAACACTGAAGCTTTCTTT
TRBV2	TRBJ1-5	-	-	CASTTNSDKSQHF	TGTGCCAGCACCACAAACTCTGACAAGTCCCAGCATTTT
TRBV7-8	TRBJ2-7	TRBD2	-	CASSFLLAGEAEQYF	TGTGCCAGCAGCTTCCTACTAGCGGGAGAGGCCGAGCAGTACTTC
TRBV7-6	TRBJ2-7	-	-	CASSTTGIYEQYF	TGTGCCAGCTCTACGACAGGAATCTACGAGCAGTACTTC
TRBV7-7	TRBJ2-2	-	-	CASSLAPVGATTGELFF	TGTGCCAGCAGCTTAGCGCCGGTGGGGGCGACCACCGGGGAGCTGTTTTTT
TRBV7-2	TRBJ2-5	-	-	CASSTYGETQYF	TGTGCCAGCAGCACATACGGAGAGACCCAGTACTTC
TRBV11-3	TRBJ2-2	TRBD2	-	CASSRNTGTSGILNTGELFF	TGTGCCAGCAGCCGAAATACCGGGACTAGCGGGATCTTGAACACCGGGGAGCTGTTTTTT
TRBV9	TRBJ2-1	-	-	CASNQDSYNEQFF	TGTGCCAGCAATCAGGACTCGTACAATGAGCAGTTCTTC
TRBV5-5	TRBJ2-7	TRBD2	once	CASSRGLADYYEQYF	TGTGCCAGCAGCCGAGGACTAGCGGATTACTACGAGCAGTACTTC
TRBV6-6	TRBJ2-7	TRBD1	-	CASTTGGEQYF	TGTGCCAGCACCACAGGGGGAGAGCAGTACTTC
TRBV27	TRBJ1-4	-	-	CASSLGADEKLFF	TGTGCCAGCAGTTTAGGGGCGGACGAAAAACTGTTTTTT
TRBV6-1	TRBJ2-1	-	few	CASSGELLGSSEQFF	TGTGCCAGCAGTGGCGAACTGCTGGGGAGCTCTGAGCAGTTCTTC
TRBV5-6	TRBJ2-2	TRBD2	-	CASSFGLAVNTGELFF	TGTGCCAGCAGCTTCGGACTAGCGGTAAACACCGGGGAGCTGTTTTTT
TRBV7-9	TRBJ2-3	TRBD1	-	CASNAGTGADTQYF	TGTGCCAGCAATGCCGGGACAGGGGCAGATACGCAGTATTTT
TRBV5-8	TRBJ2-4	-	-	CASSFMQTNLAKNIQYF	TGTGCCAGCAGCTTTATGCAGACTAACTTAGCCAAAAACATTCAGTACTTC
TRBV4-3	TRBJ2-7	TRBD2	-	CASSQRGLAGGPLSYEQYF	TGCGCCAGCAGCCAACGGGGACTAGCGGGAGGGCCCCTCTCCTACGAGCAGTACTTC
TRBV4-1	TRBJ2-7	-	-	CASSQEGGRRYEQYF	TGCGCCAGCAGCCAAGAAGGAGGCAGGAGGTACGAGCAGTACTTC
TRBV7-9	TRBJ1-2	-	-	CASSSYQGISYGYTF	TGTGCCAGCAGCTCCTACCAGGGTATTAGCTATGGCTACACCTTC
TRBV4-2	TRBJ2-3	TRBD2	-	CASSPSVAGLITDTQYF	TGTGCCAGCAGCCCTTCCGTAGCGGGATTGATCACAGATACGCAGTATTTT
TRBV28	TRBJ2-1	-	-	CASSLMAGSYNEQFF	TGTGCCAGCAGTTTAATGGCGGGCTCCTACAATGAGCAGTTCTTC
TRBV2	TRBJ1-5	-	-	CASRKDSNQPQHF	TGTGCCAGCAGGAAAGACAGCAATCAGCCCCAGCATTTT
TRBV6-1	TRBJ1-2	-	-	CASSEAIGRLSYGYTF	TGTGCCAGCAGTGAAGCCATCGGCAGGCTCAGCTATGGCTACACCTTC
TRBV5-4	TRBJ2-2	TRBD1	-	CASSSDRGRVVAGELFF	TGTGCCAGCAGCTCCGACAGGGGACGCGTGGTCGCCGGGGAGCTGTTTTTT
TRBV5-1	TRBJ2-7	TRBD1	-	CASTGQAELEQYF	TGCGCCAGTACCGGACAGGCAGAGTTGGAGCAGTACTTC
TRBV5-4	TRBJ2-2	TRBD2	-	CASSTFSGGANTGELFF	TGTGCCAGCAGTACATTTAGCGGGGGGGCGAACACCGGGGAGCTGTTTTTT
TRBV28	TRBJ2-7	TRBD2	-	CASRLAGASYEQYF	TGTGCCAGCAGACTAGCGGGAGCTTCCTACGAGCAGTACTTC
TRBV7-3	TRBJ2-7	-	-	CASSLGVGGGYEQYF	TGTGCCAGCAGCTTAGGAGTGGGAGGGGGCTACGAGCAGTACTTC
TRBV15	TRBJ2-3	-	-	CATMAGWTSTDTQYF	TGTGCCACCATGGCAGGGTGGACTAGCACAGATACGCAGTATTTT
TRBV5-4	TRBJ1-6	TRBD1	-	CASSFQGVNSPLHF	TGTGCCAGCAGCTTTCAGGGGGTTAATTCACCCCTCCACTTT
TRBV6-1	TRBJ2-7	TRBD1	-	CASSEEQGAISYEQYF	TGTGCCAGCAGTGAGGAACAGGGGGCTATTTCCTACGAGCAGTACTTC
TRBV6-1	TRBJ2-3	TRBD2	-	CASRTSGADTQYF	TGTGCCAGCAGGACTAGCGGGGCAGATACGCAGTATTTT
TRBV4-3	TRBJ2-7	TRBD2	-	CASSPLAGVYEQYF	TGCGCCAGCAGCCCGCTAGCGGGGGTCTACGAGCAGTACTTC
TRBV11-2	TRBJ2-3	-	-	CASSSLTDTQYF	TGTGCCAGCAGCTCGCTCACAGATACGCAGTATTTT
TRBV18	TRBJ2-7	TRBD1	once	CASSPPGQGSYEQYF	TGTGCCAGCTCACCACCGGGACAGGGGTCCTACGAGCAGTACTTC
TRBV9	TRBJ1-2	-	-	CASSPWEGYGYTF	TGTGCCAGCAGCCCCTGGGAAGGGTATGGCTACACCTTC
TRBV9	TRBJ2-5	TRBD1	-	CASSARQGGIETQYF	TGTGCCAGCAGCGCCCGACAGGGGGGTATCGAGACCCAGTACTTC
TRBV18	TRBJ1-3	-	-	CASSPLSGGSGNTIYF	TGTGCCAGCTCACCACTTTCGGGAGGGAGTGGAAACACCATATATTTT